The next 13 T cell receptor beta chains were all read from a single sample in a study of blood T cell repertoires in COVID-19. The table came from immunoSEQ multiplex PCR; TCRdb's copy has only in-frame clones and leaves some out. The sample lists approximately 300,000 clones; 85% were seen once. The sequencing input was PBMCs or T cells enriched from blood (not recorded which). The receptors derive from a woman in her 30s who had been exposed to COVID-19.

This sequence joins TRBV5-5 and TRBJ2-5; 10 nucleotides match TRBD2. V gave up 2 bases and J gave up 1 base; unmatched junction bases: 8. The CDR3 loop spans 17 amino acids. CDR1 is SGHKS, CDR2 YYEKEE, per germline (reference sequence). The CDR3 region has the DNA TGTGCCAGCAGCTTAGAGGGTAGCGGGGGGCTCCAAGAGACCCAGTACTTC. Amino acids: CASSLEGSGGLQETQYF.

This clone was picked up one time. The chain couples TRBV6-5 to TRBJ2-1; 7 bases fit TRBD2. Germline-derived CDR1 and CDR2 are MNHEY and SVGAGI. V dropped 2 bases and J dropped 10; count of bases not matched to a gene: 11. CDR3 length: 15 amino acids. CDR3 in amino acids: CASSYDGGSGLEQFF. The CDR3 DNA reads as TGTGCCAGCAGTTACGATGGCGGGAGTGGGCTAGAGCAGTTCTTC.

This clone was found once. This chain joins TRBV1 and TRBJ1-2; the D call of TRBD1 is as the table states it, not checked on the DNA. TRBV1 is a pseudogene segment. The CDR3 is 15 residues long. CDR3 nucleotides: TGCACCAGCAGCCAAGGAACAGTGGTTAACTATGGCTACACCTTC. Protein product: CTSSQGTVVNYGYTF.

This clone was recorded only once. The V call is TRBV9, the J call TRBJ2-1; D is possibly TRBD2 (7 bases). The CDR3 consists of 15 residues. The germline V and J ends were trimmed by 4 bases and 3 bases, with 14 bases remaining between them. CDR1 is SGDLS and CDR2 is YYNGEE in the germline V gene. The CDR3 region has the DNA TGTGCCAGCAGCTCCGAAGGGGGGGACTACAATGAGCAGTTCTTC. Amino acids: CASSSEGGDYNEQFF. The variable domain in full, with the rest retrieved from reference TRBV9 and TRBJ2-1, is DSGVTQTPKHLITATGQRVTLRCSPRSGDLSVYWYQQSLDQGLQFLIQYYNGEERAKGNILERFSAQQFPDLHSELNLSSLELGDSALYFCASSSEGGDYNEQFFGPGTRLTVL.

The genes are TRBV5-1 and TRBJ2-1; 9 bases fit TRBD2. The germline V gene has CDR1 SGHRS and CDR2 YFSETQ. The length of the CDR3 is 15 residues. Trimming cost V 0 bases and J 9 bases; bases outside gene matches: 7. CDR3 residues: CASSLELAGSSEQFF. The DNA of the CDR3 is TGCGCCAGCAGCTTGGAGCTAGCGGGAAGTAGTGAGCAGTTCTTC. Full variable domain (rest looked up from reference TRBV5-1 and TRBJ2-1): KAGVTQTPRYLIKTRGQQVTLSCSPISGHRSVSWYQQTPGQGLQFLFEYFSETQRNKGNFPGRFSGRQFSNSRSEMNVSTLELGDSALYLCASSLELAGSSEQFFGPGTRLTVL.

V is TRBV27 and J is TRBJ1-2; D gene uncertain. CDR3 size: 15 residues. V lost 0 bases, J lost 3 bases, and 11 bases lay in between. The V gene's germline CDR1 is MNHEY and CDR2 SMNVEV (reference sequence). This chain's CDR3 is CASSLSPPRDYGYTF. The CDR3 DNA reads TGTGCCAGCAGTTTATCTCCGCCGCGGGACTATGGCTACACCTTC.

This sequence joins TRBV5-4 and TRBJ1-4; TRBD1 agrees at 7 bases. Germline V gene lookup returns CDR1 SGHNT and CDR2 YYREEE (reference sequence). The CDR3 contains 17 residues. V was pared by 5 bases and J by 2 bases, with 12 bases of the junction left unmatched. The CDR3 sequence: CASRRTGSLGTNEKLFF. The CDR3 nucleotides read TGTGCCAGCAGGAGGACAGGTTCCTTGGGGACTAATGAAAAACTGTTTTTT.

The V and J genes are TRBV7-8 and TRBJ1-2; 7 positions match TRBD1. This CDR3 spans 15 amino acids. V was clipped by 5 bases and J by 5 bases; unmatched bases: 11. Germline V gene data show CDR1 as SGHVS and CDR2 as FQNEAQ. CDR3 in DNA: TGTGCCAGCAGCCAACAGGCGACAGGGAGATATGGCTACACCTTC. Its translation: CASSQQATGRYGYTF.

This chain uses TRBV29-1 with TRBJ1-1, with D perhaps TRBD1 (6 bases). The germline gives CDR1 SQVTM, CDR2 ANQGSEA. The CDR3 is 14 amino acids. The CDR3 DNA reads as TGCAGGGTCGTACAGGGTAGTAGGGGCACTGAAGCTTTCTTT. As protein: CRVVQGSRGTEAFF.

This chain links TRBV7-3 with TRBJ2-1; 12 nucleotides agree with TRBD2. CDR1 SGHTA and CDR2 FQGTGA come from the germline V gene. The CDR3 is made up of 19 amino acids. The trim removed 0 bases at V and 9 bases at J, leaving 15 bases unmatched. This chain's CDR3 is CASSLTPGARLAGVGEQFF. The CDR3, as DNA: TGTGCCAGCAGCTTAACTCCGGGGGCCCGACTAGCGGGAGTGGGTGAGCAGTTCTTC.

The chain couples TRBV5-1 to TRBJ2-3; 9 bases match TRBD2. The junction had 8 bases not matched to a gene; V was cut back by 4 bases and J by 2 bases. From germline, CDR1 is SGHRS and CDR2 YFSETQ. This CDR3 has 16 amino acids. The CDR3 is CASSLLSGGTTDTQYF. For the CDR3, the DNA is TGCGCCAGCAGCCTGCTAAGCGGGGGGACCACAGATACGCAGTATTTT.

The chain is built from TRBV19 and TRBJ1-6; TRBD1 agrees at 10 bases. With 3 bases clipped from V and 9 bases from J, the junction kept 2 bases outside the gene matches. This CDR3 has 14 amino acids. Germline V gene sequence: CDR1 LNHDA, CDR2 SQIVND (reference sequence). In DNA, the CDR3 is TGTGCCAGTAGTATCGGGACAGGGGCTTCACCCCTCCACTTT. This codes for CASSIGTGASPLHF.

The chain recombines TRBV7-9 with TRBJ2-7; the match to TRBD2 covers 9 bases. In germline, CDR1 is SEHNR, CDR2 FQNEAQ (reference sequence). This CDR3 is 13 amino acids long. The V and J ends lost 0 bases and 6 bases, in that order; junction bases with no gene match: 0. CDR3 in DNA: TGTGCCAGCAGCTTAGCGCGGGAGGGCGAGCAGTACTTC. This encodes CASSLAREGEQYF.